These T cell receptor beta chains were read from a single sample in a study of T cell responses to AZD1222 COVID-19 vaccine. Some clones are missing from TCRdb's copy, which holds only in-frame ones; the method was immunoSEQ multiplex PCR. The sample holds roughly 90,000 clones; approximately 89% are singletons and the top ten take approximately 5%. The sample in question was peripheral blood, obtained 28 days after the second AZD1222 dose. The receptors were sampled from an adult who received the AZD1222 COVID-19 vaccine. CDR3s include the opening cysteine and the closing phenylalanine or tryptophan.

V gene	CDR3 protein
TRBV7-3	CASSLGGHYEAFF
TRBV7-9	CASSFSEVTYEQYF
TRBV28	CASSPPGQGWVYGYTF
TRBV4-1	CASSFTTSGGETQYF
TRBV27	CASGSYRDVNGYTF
TRBV9	CASSLTGTPYNEQFF
TRBV19	CASSGVSTFF
TRBV5-1	CASSFRVDHTDTQYF
TRBV5-6	CASSRGQAKVTEAFF
TRBV7-9	CASSPGQGALSNQPQHF
TRBV5-1	CASSPRADHYGYTF